This T cell receptor beta chain was sequenced for a study of T-cell reconstitution after alpha-beta-depleted transplantation in children. CDR1 is MNHNS and CDR2 is SASEGT in the germline V gene. CDR3 size: 18 residues. Between the trimmed V and J ends, which lost 7 bases and 0 bases, there was a span of 23 bases. Unique molecular identifiers were incorporated into the prepared TCRbeta library. Via MiXCR, TCRdb re-called the PCR reads, giving one row per CDR3 protein. Of about 600,000 distinct CDR3 sequences in the sample, about 23% are singletons; the top ten hold approximately 14%. The gene calls are TRBV6-1 and TRBJ2-3, with D possibly being TRBD2 (7 bases). Sequenced material: PBMCs, mostly from graft donor cells, taken 360 days after TCRalphabeta/CD19-depleted stem cell transplant. The sequence came from a boy under two years old who had a stem cell transplant for acute myeloid leukemia, so the T cells may come from the graft donor. As DNA, the CDR3 is TGTGCCAGCACCAGGGTTAACGGGGGGCGATCTAGCACAGATACGCAGTATTTT. It encodes CASTRVNGGRSSTDTQYF.